Listed below are T cell receptor beta chains from one sample, sequenced in a study of shared clonotypes between healthy human individuals. The repertoire was sequenced with immunoSEQ multiplex PCR; TCRdb's copy has only in-frame clones and lacks some. The sample has about 79,000 clones; around 57% are singletons. Specimen: memory CD8+ T cells sorted from blood. Receptors were obtained from a man aged 25-40 years in good health. Both conserved end residues are part of each CDR3. Fields, in order: V gene, D gene, clone size, J gene, CDR3 protein, CDR3 DNA. D genes are given only for firm matches. Clone sizes are given selectively: once, few, many, or a class where the clone is expanded.

TRBV27,NA,NA,TRBJ1-1,CASSFAGRGNTEAFF,TGTGCCAGCAGTTTTGCAGGGAGGGGGAACACTGAAGCTTTCTTT
TRBV29-1,TRBD1,NA,TRBJ2-7,CSARDRTSYEQYF,TGCAGCGCCCGGGACAGAACCTCCTACGAGCAGTACTTC
TRBV6-5,NA,once,TRBJ2-7,CASSEVYRQYF,TGTGCCAGCAGTGAAGTGTATAGGCAGTACTTC
TRBV6-1,NA,NA,TRBJ2-7,CASSGDAGFQTYEQYF,TGTGCCAGCAGTGGGGATGCGGGTTTCCAGACCTACGAGCAGTACTTC
TRBV28,NA,NA,TRBJ2-7,CASSFPLRTQSYEQYF,TGTGCCAGCAGTTTTCCCCTACGTACCCAATCCTACGAGCAGTACTTC
TRBV7-9,TRBD1,few,TRBJ2-1,CASSSLPGTATGNEQFF,TGTGCCAGCAGCTCCCTTCCCGGGACAGCCACGGGGAATGAGCAGTTCTTC
TRBV6-1,TRBD1,NA,TRBJ2-6,CASSSGGGGANVLTF,TGTGCCAGCAGTTCAGGGGGCGGTGGGGCCAACGTCCTGACTTTC
TRBV6-5,TRBD1,few,TRBJ1-5,CASSRDSYSNQPQHF,TGTGCCAGCAGTCGGGACAGTTATAGCAATCAGCCCCAGCATTTT
TRBV19,NA,many,TRBJ2-6,CASRKVGDGANVLTF,TGTGCCAGTAGGAAGGTAGGGGATGGGGCCAACGTCCTGACTTTC
TRBV28,TRBD2,NA,TRBJ2-1,CASSLLAHSSYNEQFF,TGTGCCAGCAGTCTACTAGCGCATAGCTCCTACAATGAGCAGTTCTTC
TRBV27,TRBD2,NA,TRBJ2-5,CASSSRLAEQETQYF,TGTGCCAGCAGTTCACGACTAGCGGAACAAGAGACCCAGTACTTC
TRBV11-2,NA,NA,TRBJ2-7,CASSPAADNNEQYF,TGTGCCAGCAGCCCCGCAGCGGATAACAACGAGCAGTACTTC
TRBV11-2,NA,many,TRBJ1-1,CASSFGTEFEAFF,TGTGCCAGCAGCTTCGGAACAGAATTTGAAGCTTTCTTT